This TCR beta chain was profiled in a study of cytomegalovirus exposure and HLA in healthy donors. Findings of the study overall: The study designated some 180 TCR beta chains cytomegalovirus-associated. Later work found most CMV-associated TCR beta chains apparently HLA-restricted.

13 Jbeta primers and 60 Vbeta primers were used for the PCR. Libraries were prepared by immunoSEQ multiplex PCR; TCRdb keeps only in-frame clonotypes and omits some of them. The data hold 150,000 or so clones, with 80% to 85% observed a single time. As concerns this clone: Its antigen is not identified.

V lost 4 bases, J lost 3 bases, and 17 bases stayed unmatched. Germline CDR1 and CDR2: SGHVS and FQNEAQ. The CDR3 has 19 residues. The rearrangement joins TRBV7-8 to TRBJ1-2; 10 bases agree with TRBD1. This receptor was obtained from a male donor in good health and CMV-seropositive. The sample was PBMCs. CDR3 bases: TGTGCCAGCAGCTCCCAACCGACAGGGGGCCGGGGCAGTTACTATGGCTACACCTTC. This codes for CASSSQPTGGRGSYYGYTF.